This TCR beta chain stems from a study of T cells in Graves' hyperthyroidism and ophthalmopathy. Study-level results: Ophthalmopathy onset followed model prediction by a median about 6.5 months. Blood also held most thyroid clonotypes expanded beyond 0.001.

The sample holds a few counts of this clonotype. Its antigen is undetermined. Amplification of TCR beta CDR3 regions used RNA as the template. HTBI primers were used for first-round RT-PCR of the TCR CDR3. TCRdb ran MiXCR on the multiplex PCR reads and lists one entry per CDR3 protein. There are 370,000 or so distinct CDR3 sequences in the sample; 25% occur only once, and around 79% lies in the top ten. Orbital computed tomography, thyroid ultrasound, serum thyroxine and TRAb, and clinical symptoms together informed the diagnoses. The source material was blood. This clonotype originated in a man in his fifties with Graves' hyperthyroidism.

CDR3 protein: CASAGGKGQPQHF. In nucleotides, the CDR3 is TGTGCCAGCGCAGGTGGGAAAGGTCAGCCCCAGCATTTT. The V and J genes are TRBV6-1 and TRBJ1-5; no clear D gene. The CDR3 has 13 amino acids. Germline assignment: CDR1 MNHNS and CDR2 SASEGT. The ends were cut back, 8 bases at V and 6 bases at J, with 14 bases in the middle.